This entry concerns a single T cell receptor (beta chain). This entry belongs to a study of blood T cell repertoires in COVID-19. Study-wide background: Samples representing acute and convalescent COVID-19 were sourced from the United States, Italy and Spain. Nucleic acid was either cDNA or gDNA, and it came from T cells, B-cell-depleted T cells, or PBMCs.

In the study's own analysis: Reference gene primer amplification gave nucleated cell count estimates. Clones were read by immunoSEQ multiplex PCR, and TCRdb kept only the in-frame ones, dropping some. V, J and clone size are taken as reported in that table, and D and trimming were inferred from the DNA itself. The sample records 160,000 or so clones, approximately 84% being singletons. The receptor's source is a woman between 45 and 60 years old with COVID-19, enrolled during active disease. Sequencing used peripheral blood.

The CDR3 is CASSLGQAPSAETQYF. The CDR3 DNA reads as TGTGCCAGCAGCTTAGGACAGGCACCGTCGGCGGAGACCCAGTACTTC. The chain uses TRBV7-8 and TRBJ2-5; a weak D match, TRBD1 (6 bases). From germline, CDR1 is SGHVS and CDR2 FQNEAQ. V was pared by 1 base and J by 5 bases, with 17 bases between. This CDR3 is 16 amino acids long.